These 14 T cell receptor beta chains share one sample of origin, sequenced in a study of shared clonotypes between healthy human individuals (dated by TCRdb to the early 2020s). The library relied on the immunoSEQ multiplex PCR assay. The table comes from immuneACCESS by way of TCRdb, which keeps in-frame sequences with V and J called. Part of the clones is missing from these tables; in studies checked, under half for an unresolved V gene and the rest for unknown reasons. The table for this sample lists approximately 2.5 million clones; about 92% of them were counted only once. Jointly, the top ten make up over 0.12% of the sample. Material: naive CD4+ T cells sorted from blood. In light of the paper, this sample's cell subset or site label describes: CD45RA+ positively selected. The source of these receptors is a man between 18 and 29 years old in good health.

The rearrangement joins TRBV5-1 to TRBJ2-7; no definite D call. The CDR3 contains 12 residues. V lost 5 bases, J lost 3 bases, and 9 bases lay in between. CDR1 and CDR2 from the germline V gene are SGHRS and YFSETQ. CDR3 region: CASSEQNYEQYF. CDR3 DNA: TGCGCCAGCAGTGAACAGAACTACGAGCAGTACTTC.

The chain recombines TRBV19 with TRBJ2-5; D is uncertain. This CDR3 spans 12 amino acids. Germline assignment: CDR1 LNHDA and CDR2 SQIVND (reference sequence). V was clipped by 3 bases and J by 7 bases, with 9 bases between them. CDR3 residues: CASSIWGGTQYF. The CDR3 coding sequence is TGTGCCAGTAGTATTTGGGGTGGGACCCAGTACTTC.

The J gene is TRBJ1-2, the V gene TRBV2; 7 bases fit TRBD1. The junction had 6 bases not matched to a gene; V was cut back by 8 bases and J by 6 bases. Looked up from germline, CDR1 is SNHLY and CDR2 is FYNNEI. The CDR3 spans 12 residues. CDR3 nucleotides: TGTGCCAGCGCTGAGACAGGGAATGGCTACACCTTC. It is translated as CASAETGNGYTF.

This clone was detected once. The rearrangement uses TRBV6-1 and TRBJ2-7; 9 bases line up with TRBD1. V lost 5 bases and J lost 5; bases outside the gene matches: 7. Germline values: CDR1 MNHNS, CDR2 SASEGT. The CDR3 sequence is 14 residues long. CDR3 nucleotide sequence: TGTGCCAGCAGTCCACAGGGGGCGCCCCACGAGCAGTACTTC. Translated, it gives CASSPQGAPHEQYF.

The chain couples TRBV28 to TRBJ1-6; D uncertain. V lost 7 bases and J 6 bases, leaving 7 bases between the germline ends. The germline V gene has CDR1 MDHEN and CDR2 SYDVKM. This CDR3 is 12 amino acids long. The CDR3 region is CASKGLNSPLHF. The CDR3 region has the DNA TGTGCCAGCAAGGGCCTTAATTCACCCCTCCACTTT.

This clone showed up just a few times. Other DNA sequences from this sample encode an identical CDR3 as well. The genes are TRBV6-1 and TRBJ1-5; 7 bases agree with TRBD1. This CDR3 region has 14 residues. V shed 6 bases and J 0 bases; nucleotides not matched to a gene: 2. CDR1 is MNHNS and CDR2 is SASEGT in the germline V gene. The CDR3 nucleotides read TGTGCCAGCAGACAGGGGAATAGCAATCAGCCCCAGCATTTT. Residues: CASRQGNSNQPQHF.

A word on this clone: This CDR3 is also generated by other DNA sequences in the sample. The V call is TRBV5-1, the J call TRBJ2-3; TRBD2 is a possible D gene (6 bases). V lost 4 bases, J lost 2 bases, and 14 bases lay in between. This CDR3 has 15 residues. In germline, CDR1 is SGHRS, CDR2 YFSETQ. In DNA form, the CDR3 reads TGCGCCAGCAGCCTTTCCGGGGGTAACACAGATACGCAGTATTTT. Translated, it gives CASSLSGGNTDTQYF.

This sequence joins TRBV5-4 and TRBJ1-1; no definite D call. Germline CDR1 is SGHNT and CDR2 is YYREEE (reference sequence). CDR3 length: 14 residues. Trimming stripped 2 bases from V and 4 bases from J, with 12 bases between. As DNA, the CDR3 is TGTGCCAGCAGCTTTTATCAAGATGGCACTGAAGCTTTCTTT. It is translated as CASSFYQDGTEAFF.

The chain carries TRBV19 and TRBJ2-2; 9 positions agree with TRBD1. Unmatched junction bases numbered 2, after V lost 5 bases and J lost 4 bases. Germline CDR1 LNHDA, CDR2 SQIVND (reference sequence). The CDR3 sequence is 14 residues long. CDR3 coding DNA: TGTGCCAGTAGTGTGACAGGGGGCACCGGGGAGCTGTTTTTT. Translating gives CASSVTGGTGELFF.

The chain couples TRBV30 to TRBJ1-5; D unclear. This CDR3 has 13 residues. V was pared by 0 bases and J by 4 bases, with 7 bases between. Per germline, CDR1 GTSNPN and CDR2 SVGIG (reference sequence). CDR3 sequence: CAWSVRTNQPQHF. In DNA form, the CDR3 reads TGTGCCTGGAGTGTACGGACGAATCAGCCCCAGCATTTT.

The gene calls are TRBV19 and TRBJ2-1; 7 bases fit TRBD1. The germline V gene encodes CDR1 LNHDA and CDR2 SQIVND (reference sequence). Germline trimming cut 5 bases from V and 7 bases from J; bases unmatched to any gene: 5. The CDR3 length is 13 residues. In DNA form, the CDR3 reads TGTGCCAGTAGTTCTCGGACAGGAAATGAGCAGTTCTTC. Its translation is CASSSRTGNEQFF.

This chain uses TRBV9 with TRBJ1-6, with TRBD1 as a possible D gene (6 bases). Trimming cost V 4 bases and J 7 bases, with 27 bases left between them. The CDR3 has 19 amino acids. Germline V gene lookup returns CDR1 SGDLS and CDR2 YYNGEE. For the CDR3, the DNA is TGTGCCAGCAGCCCCGGGGGGGGCGACCTCTTGGTTGGAAATTCACCCCTCCACTTT. It yields the protein CASSPGGGDLLVGNSPLHF.

The rearrangement links TRBV28 to TRBJ2-7; TRBD2 matches at 9 bases. The CDR3 is 17 amino acids. Germline V gene sequence: CDR1 MDHEN, CDR2 SYDVKM. The V segment lost 6 bases and the J segment 2 bases; nucleotides outside the gene matches: 14. The CDR3 protein is CASSPGIAGASAYEQYF. The CDR3 DNA reads as TGTGCCAGCAGCCCAGGGATAGCGGGGGCTTCAGCCTACGAGCAGTACTTC.

V usage is TRBV18 and J usage is TRBJ2-7; 7 bases agree with TRBD1. V gave up 3 bases and J gave up 1 base; unmatched junction bases: 6. Germline V lookup: CDR1 KGHSH, CDR2 LQKENI. The CDR3 consists of 15 residues. CDR3 protein: CASSPTLGQSYEQYF. The CDR3 bases are TGTGCCAGCTCACCCACCCTGGGACAGTCCTACGAGCAGTACTTC.